These 20 T cell receptor beta chains were all obtained from the same sample, sequenced in a study of a mutant IDH1 vaccine in newly diagnosed glioma. No antigen has been identified for these receptors. Data came from immunoSEQ multiplex PCR; TCRdb stores just in-frame clones and leaves some out. This sample has 25,000 to 30,000 clones; more than 70% occur once, and the top ten carry over 15%. This sample's time point: week 5, during vaccination. Vaccine doses each comprised 300 ug of mutant IDH1 20-mer peptide, with topical imiquimod. Sample: PBMCs, taken from a glioma patient whose treatment included an IDH1 peptide vaccine. These receptors were collected from a young man with glioma.

This clone has only one observation. This chain uses TRBV19 with TRBJ1-1; D might be TRBD1 (5 bases). The CDR3 length is 13 residues. V gave up 3 bases and J gave up 5 bases, with 10 bases separating them. Per germline, CDR1 LNHDA and CDR2 SQIVND (reference sequence). The DNA for the CDR3 is TGTGCCAGTAGTATTGGGGACCTAACTGAAGCTTTCTTT. The encoded protein is CASSIGDLTEAFF.

The chain employs TRBV7-9 and TRBJ2-7, with D tentatively TRBD1 (5 bases). The CDR3 length is 11 residues. Germline lookup yields CDR1 SEHNR and CDR2 FQNEAQ (reference sequence). V lost 2 bases to trimming and J lost 11 bases, with 10 bases between them. DNA of the CDR3: TGTGCCAGCAGCTTACAGGGATCGGAGTACTTC. It specifies CASSLQGSEYF.

This clone is judged medium-sized. The chain carries TRBV12-5 and TRBJ2-3; 10 positions match TRBD1. The ends lost 1 base at V and 1 base at J; junction bases unmatched: 2. The CDR3 runs to 16 residues. Germline loops: CDR1 LGHNT, CDR2 FRNRAP. CDR3 DNA: TGTGCTAGTGGTTTGGGCGGGACAGGGGGCACAGATACGCAGTATTTT. This gives the protein CASGLGGTGGTDTQYF.

This chain uses TRBV27 with TRBJ2-7, with D unclear. The CDR3 runs to 15 residues. The V end was cut by 8 bases, the J end by 0 bases, with 17 bases between. Germline CDR1 and CDR2: MNHEY and SMNVEV (reference sequence). The CDR3 coding sequence is TGTGCCAGCCCCCCGCCAGCCGGGCCCTCCTACGAGCAGTACTTC. Protein product: CASPPPAGPSYEQYF.

The chain joins TRBV14 to TRBJ1-4; D is possibly TRBD1 (6 bases). The length of the CDR3 is 15 residues. V lost 4 bases to trimming and J lost 0 bases, with 9 bases between them. Germline CDR1 is SGHDN and CDR2 is FVKESK. CDR3: CASSPRTATNEKLFF. The CDR3 coding sequence is TGTGCCAGCAGCCCAAGGACAGCAACTAATGAAAAACTGTTTTTT. The whole variable domain, remainder taken from reference TRBV14 and TRBJ1-4, is EAGVTQFPSHSVIEKGQTVTLRCDPISGHDNLYWYRRVMGKEIKFLLHFVKESKQDESGMPNNRFLAERTGGTYSTLKVQPAELEDSGVYFCASSPRTATNEKLFFGSGTQLSVL.

The chain is built from TRBV4-1 and TRBJ2-5; possible D gene TRBD2, 5 bases. The germline gives CDR1 MGHRA, CDR2 YSYEKL. With 3 bases removed from V and 2 bases from J, the gap between germline ends came to 10 bases. This CDR3 region has 14 residues. DNA of the CDR3: TGCGCCAGCAGCCAGATCGGACTGCAAGAGACCCAGTACTTC. This encodes CASSQIGLQETQYF.

The chain has TRBV13 and TRBJ2-7; 9 bases line up with TRBD1. The V segment lost 3 bases and the J segment 9 bases; nucleotides outside the gene matches: 6. The germline V gene has CDR1 PRHDT and CDR2 FYEKMQ (reference sequence). CDR3 length: 13 residues. CDR3 region: CASSLRTGVGQYF. CDR3 coding DNA: TGTGCCAGCAGCTTGAGGACAGGGGTCGGGCAGTACTTC.

The chain couples TRBV2 to TRBJ2-1; perhaps TRBD2 as D (5 bases). V lost 9 bases and J 0 bases, leaving 12 bases between the germline ends. From germline, CDR1 is SNHLY and CDR2 FYNNEI. This CDR3 spans 14 amino acids. DNA of the CDR3: TGTGCCAGTTCAGCGGTCTCCTCCTACAATGAGCAGTTCTTC. Amino acid sequence: CASSAVSSYNEQFF.

V usage is TRBV4-1 and J usage is TRBJ1-4, with D unresolved. CDR3 length: 16 amino acids. Germline CDR1 and CDR2: MGHRA and YSYEKL. V lost 0 bases and J 6 bases, leaving 14 bases between the germline ends. The CDR3 DNA reads as TGCGCCAGCAGCCAAGACTTCGGGAGCTTCGATGAAAAACTGTTTTTT. This gives the protein CASSQDFGSFDEKLFF.

J is TRBJ1-6 and V is TRBV19; D is uncertain. CDR1 and CDR2 from the germline V gene are LNHDA and SQIVND (reference sequence). V gave up 2 bases and J gave up 5 bases, with 10 bases separating them. CDR3 size: 15 residues. CDR3: CASSIRWTHNSPLHF. CDR3 in DNA: TGTGCCAGTAGTATACGGTGGACCCATAATTCACCCCTCCACTTT.

CDR3 loop: CASSHRNTGELFF. The CDR3 coding sequence is TGCGCCAGCAGCCATCGGAATACCGGGGAGCTGTTTTTT. V and J are TRBV4-3 and TRBJ2-2; no reliable D call. CDR3 length equals 13 residues. Trimming pared 3 bases from V and 5 bases from J, leaving 7 bases between. Germline CDR1 LGHNA, CDR2 YSLEER.

The chain combines TRBV5-1 with TRBJ1-4; no clear D gene. Germline CDR1 SGHRS, CDR2 YFSETQ. The CDR3 sequence is 14 residues long. Trimming removed 4 bases from V and 8 bases from J, with 15 bases in between. The CDR3 sequence: CASSLRPDWEKLFF. For the CDR3, the DNA is TGCGCCAGCAGCCTTAGACCGGATTGGGAAAAACTGTTTTTT.

The chain combines TRBV9 with TRBJ2-1, with D hard to call. CDR3 size: 13 residues. V lost 4 bases and J lost 5, with 10 bases in between. Germline CDR1 SGDLS, CDR2 YYNGEE. CDR3 sequence reads: CASSPISDNEQFF. In DNA, the CDR3 is TGTGCCAGCAGCCCCATATCAGACAATGAGCAGTTCTTC. Supplemented by reference TRBV9 and TRBJ2-1, the full variable domain reads DSGVTQTPKHLITATGQRVTLRCSPRSGDLSVYWYQQSLDQGLQFLIQYYNGEERAKGNILERFSAQQFPDLHSELNLSSLELGDSALYFCASSPISDNEQFFGPGTRLTVL.

The V and J genes are TRBV29-1 and TRBJ2-2; D ambiguous. CDR1 is SQVTM, CDR2 ANQGSEA, per germline. Trimming left V 5 bases short and J 4 bases short, with 2 bases between. CDR3 length: 10 amino acids. CDR3: CSVFTGELFF. In DNA form, the CDR3 reads TGCAGCGTTTTCACCGGGGAGCTGTTTTTT.

The rearrangement uses TRBV7-9 and TRBJ1-2, with D perhaps matching TRBD1 (5 bases). The CDR3 is 16 residues long. The V end lost 2 bases, the J end lost 4 bases, and 17 bases lay between the germline ends. Germline V lookup: CDR1 SEHNR, CDR2 FQNEAQ (reference sequence). Here the CDR3 reads CASSLLGAPVVYGYTF. In DNA form, the CDR3 reads TGTGCCAGCAGCTTATTAGGGGCGCCCGTGGTCTATGGCTACACCTTC. The full variable domain, its missing parts supplied by reference TRBV7-9 and TRBJ1-2, is DTGVSQNPRHKITKRGQNVTFRCDPISEHNRLYWYRQTLGQGPEFLTYFQNEAQLEKSRLLSDRFSAERPKGSFSTLEIQRTEQGDSAMYLCASSLLGAPVVYGYTFGSGTRLTVV.

As DNA, the CDR3 is TGTGCCAGCAGCCAGGGAAAGGGGGGACTCCAAGAGACCCAGTACTTC. It encodes CASSQGKGGLQETQYF. The chain recombines TRBV4-2 with TRBJ2-5, with D perhaps assigned TRBD1 or TRBD2 (6 bases each). Germline CDR1 and CDR2: LGHNA and YNFKEQ. CDR3 length: 16 amino acids. Trimming took off 3 bases at V and 1 base at J, with 15 bases between the two ends.

The rearrangement uses TRBV7-2 and TRBJ1-2; tentative D call: TRBD1 (6 bases). V was shortened by 5 bases and J by 2 bases, with 18 bases between the two germline ends. Per germline, CDR1 SGHTA and CDR2 FQGNSA. The CDR3 has 16 amino acids. CDR3 amino acids: CASSQGGEQGNYGYTF. The CDR3 region has the DNA TGTGCCAGCAGCCAAGGGGGGGAACAGGGAAACTATGGCTACACCTTC.

Note on this clone: The junction does not match germline at one end; this may be a read error. The chain uses TRBV6-5 and TRBJ2-7; TRBD2 might be the D (5 bases). CDR3 length: 14 residues. CDR1 is MNHEY and CDR2 is SVGAGI in the germline V gene. CDR3 residues: CASSYSPQRSTPNF. In nucleotides, the CDR3 is TGTGCCAGCAGTTACTCGCCCCAGCGGTCGACCCCGAACTTC.

The genes are TRBV6-4 and TRBJ2-5; D may be TRBD2 (5 bases). Germline CDR1 and CDR2: MRHNA and SNTAGT. This CDR3 spans 13 amino acids. The V end was cut by 7 bases, the J end by 5 bases, with 14 bases between. CDR3 sequence (DNA): TGTGCCAGCATAGGGCTCCCGGGGGAGACCCAGTACTTC. As protein: CASIGLPGETQYF.

V usage is TRBV5-1 and J usage is TRBJ1-1; D call uncertain. The CDR3 totals 14 residues. Trimming left V 4 bases short and J 9 bases short, with 19 bases between. The germline V gene encodes CDR1 SGHRS and CDR2 YFSETQ. This CDR3 is CASSPEVTGGKAFF. The CDR3 bases are TGCGCCAGCAGCCCGGAGGTTACCGGAGGGAAAGCTTTCTTT. The full variable domain, completed using reference TRBV5-1 and TRBJ1-1, is KAGVTQTPRYLIKTRGQQVTLSCSPISGHRSVSWYQQTPGQGLQFLFEYFSETQRNKGNFPGRFSGRQFSNSRSEMNVSTLELGDSALYLCASSPEVTGGKAFFGQGTRLTVV.